A selection of T cell receptor beta chains follows, all from one sample in a study of cytomegalovirus exposure and HLA in healthy donors. Repertoires were generated with immunoSEQ multiplex PCR, while TCRdb's copy carries only in-frame clones and drops some. Counted here are about 130,000 clones, 80% occurring once; the ten biggest clones make up 1%. The specimen was PBMCs. Receptors were obtained from a man aged 40-50 years in good health and CMV-seronegative. The conserved cysteine and the conserved F or W are not part of the CDR3 here.

j_call	v_call	cdr3_aa
TRBJ1-4	TRBV5-1	ASSLATGATNEKLF
TRBJ2-7	TRBV5-1	ASSRNQGYEQY
TRBJ2-1	TRBV4-1	ASSPRRALAGGPRDEQF
TRBJ2-7	TRBV2	ASSEQAEQY
TRBJ2-3	TRBV19	ASSLTDTQY
TRBJ2-7	TRBV7-2	ASSLSGGVNEQY
TRBJ2-5	TRBV19	ASTRTSGVQETQY
TRBJ1-2	TRBV29-1	SVGGGQSNYGYT
TRBJ2-1	TRBV5-4	ASRIDSFNEQF
TRBJ2-2	TRBV4-2	ASSPPRAGELF
TRBJ2-5	TRBV2	ASSRDRAQETQY
TRBJ2-3	TRBV2	ASSERLGTQY
TRBJ1-2	TRBV29-1	SVEKEGLYGYGYT
TRBJ2-1	TRBV2	ASSRLLNNEQF
TRBJ1-3	TRBV7-8	ASSLSQGSSGNTIY
TRBJ1-1	TRBV6-1	ASSSTGGRTEAF
TRBJ2-5	TRBV18	ASSPPVRGGETQY
TRBJ2-6	TRBV5-6	ASSPRGSGANVLT
TRBJ1-1	TRBV5-5	ASSDRVATEAF
TRBJ2-3	TRBV29-1	SVVTGTGWRGTDTQY
TRBJ1-5	TRBV28	ASSLRVRGHSNQPQH
TRBJ1-5	TRBV6-5	ASSSPGNNQPQH
TRBJ1-2	TRBV5-1	ASSSDRAFYGYT
TRBJ1-1	TRBV18	ASLPWTGTNTEAF
TRBJ2-2	TRBV19	ASSIEQNTGELF
TRBJ1-1	TRBV18	ASSPGVNTEAF
TRBJ1-1	TRBV19	ASRTGARSNTEAF
TRBJ2-1	TRBV5-4	ASAGGRNSNEQF
TRBJ2-7	TRBV6-5	ASRLGRSYEQY
TRBJ2-3	TRBV7-2	ASFPPSGRATDTQY
TRBJ2-5	TRBV27	ASSSPPQGETQY
TRBJ2-7	TRBV7-9	ASSTVYEQY
TRBJ2-7	TRBV28	ASSLAGTGSYEQY
TRBJ2-7	TRBV28	ASIPTDSYEQY
TRBJ1-4	TRBV27	ASSLGLTEKLF
TRBJ2-3	TRBV6-6	ASRRGQPGTDTQY
TRBJ2-3	TRBV29-1	SVAPGQVTDTQY
TRBJ1-5	TRBV6-1	ASSEVWRPWGGQPQH
TRBJ1-1	TRBV28	ASSSGQGDTEAF
TRBJ1-4	TRBV27	ASRIDSLNEKLF
TRBJ2-1	TRBV7-9	ASSQQGAGPYNEQF
TRBJ1-2	TRBV19	ASSTDRDYGYT
TRBJ2-2	TRBV10-2	ASRGAPGTRNTGELF
TRBJ1-3	TRBV10-3	AISVSEGNTIY
TRBJ2-7	TRBV27	ASSPGQIYEQY
TRBJ1-1	TRBV7-8	ASSSGGEVAEAF
TRBJ2-3	TRBV2	AGDRDPSPDTQY
TRBJ1-4	TRBV28	ASSSGGTSTNEKLF
TRBJ1-6	TRBV6-5	ASSSRQGRNSPLH
TRBJ2-7	TRBV5-1	ASSPDSLGEQY
TRBJ2-7	TRBV10-3	AISGTYEQY
TRBJ1-2	TRBV5-4	ASSSPGGNYGYT